The rows below give T cell receptor beta chains drawn from one sample of a study of T cell responses to AZD1222 COVID-19 vaccine. Method: immunoSEQ multiplex PCR; TCRdb's copy keeps in-frame clones and lacks some. Counted here are about 150,000 clones, more than 80% occurring once; the ten biggest clones make up 4.1%. The sample consisted of peripheral blood, taken on day 0 of AZD1222 vaccination. Receptor source: an adult in good health. Each CDR3 is given with its conserved first and last residue.

cdr3_aa v_call
CASSQEGQGDYNEQFF TRBV4-1
CASSVGTNPSTEAFF TRBV9
CASRGGQGVYQPQHF TRBV19
CASSLSRDNYGYTF TRBV4-1
CASTTGGGETQYF TRBV19
CASSSTGVTFTEAFF TRBV11-2
CASSLAAGLNTGELFF TRBV5-1
CASSLAGTSGHGELFF TRBV5-4
CASSYGGSSGNTIYF TRBV6-5
CASSLARGLLQGNEQFF TRBV7-9
CASSFPGPRGGYTF TRBV2
CASSFLALGTDTQYF TRBV7-6
CASSGETSFSNQPQHF TRBV19
CASSRGSPGDRRNTEAFF TRBV18
CASSWQANTEAFF TRBV5-1
CASTQYSNQPQHF TRBV28
CASSLGFSLSGANVLTF TRBV11-2
CASSQGQGWQFF TRBV5-1